This passage covers 32 T cell receptor beta chains from one sample sequenced in a study of post-analysis software for immune sequencing data. The study, taken as a whole, reports: Roughly five TRBV segments were significantly more frequent in patients than in controls. TRBV5-6, TRBV5-1 and TRBV20-1 were among these segments.

Antigens for these TCRs are unknown. Unique molecular identifiers were built into the TCR beta cDNA libraries. MiXCR was run by TCRdb on the PCR reads, yielding one entry per CDR3 protein. The repertoire includes a few hundred thousand distinct CDR3 sequences, roughly 30% of them detected once, and about an eighth sits in the top ten. The sample consisted of blood. The receptors were gathered from a girl between 5 and 17 years old with multiple sclerosis.

The rearrangement uses TRBV4-1 and TRBJ1-4, with 10 bases that match TRBD1. The CDR3 totals 17 residues. V shed 1 base and J 4 bases; nucleotides not matched to a gene: 6. Germline V lookup: CDR1 MGHRA, CDR2 YSYEKL. The CDR3 region has the DNA TGCGCCAGCAGCCAAGGTCGGACAGGGGGGGATAATGAAAAACTGTTTTTT. Encoded protein: CASSQGRTGGDNEKLFF.

The chain is built from TRBV12-3 or TRBV12-4 and TRBJ1-1, with 9 bases that match TRBD1. With 6 bases clipped from V and 4 bases from J, the junction kept 18 bases outside the gene matches. The CDR3 sequence is 18 residues long. The CDR3, as DNA: TGTGCCAGCAGCCCTATTATTGGGAAACAGGGGGCGCCCACTGAAGCTTTCTTT. Translation: CASSPIIGKQGAPTEAFF.

This clonotype was observed a handful of times. The rearrangement joins TRBV27 to TRBJ2-3; weak D call: TRBD2 (5 bases). Per the germline V gene, CDR1 is MNHEY and CDR2 is SMNVEV (reference sequence). Trimming left V 2 bases short and J 6 bases short, with 12 bases between. The CDR3 is made up of 14 amino acids. CDR3 loop: CASSLKRVWDTQYF. CDR3 coding DNA: TGTGCCAGCAGTTTAAAGAGGGTTTGGGATACGCAGTATTTT.

This clonotype was detected a few times. The chain combines TRBV6-1 with TRBJ1-5, with D possibly TRBD1 on 5 matching bases. The ends were cut back, 4 bases at V and 7 bases at J, with 14 bases in the middle. The germline V gene encodes CDR1 MNHNS and CDR2 SASEGT. The CDR3 covers 14 residues. CDR3 nucleotides: TGTGCCAGCAGTGCCCATCCCGAGGGGCAGCCCCAGCATTTT. The encoded protein is CASSAHPEGQPQHF.

This chain connects TRBV28 to TRBJ1-2, with a possible D match to TRBD1 (5 bases). V was cut by 6 bases and J by 4 bases, with 12 bases left in between. This CDR3 is built from 13 residues. From germline, CDR1 is MDHEN and CDR2 SYDVKM. CDR3 DNA sequence: TGTGCCAGCAGCTCCGGGACGGTCTATGGCTACACCTTC. This translates into CASSSGTVYGYTF.

There are a few counts of this clonotype. The genes are TRBV7-9 and TRBJ1-1; D remains unclear. V lost 6 bases to trimming and J lost 2 bases, with 10 bases between them. This CDR3 region has 13 residues. Germline V lookup: CDR1 SEHNR, CDR2 FQNEAQ (reference sequence). The chain's CDR3 is CASRGGENTEAFF. The CDR3 bases are TGTGCCAGCAGAGGCGGGGAAAACACTGAAGCTTTCTTT.

This clonotype was seen more than once but under ten times. The genes are TRBV20-1 and TRBJ2-3, with 9 bases identical to TRBD1. The V and J ends lost 6 bases and 1 base, in that order; junction bases with no gene match: 5. CDR3 length: 14 amino acids. Germline assignment: CDR1 DFQATT and CDR2 SNEGSKA (reference sequence). CDR3 amino acids: CSATNRGRTDTQYF. The DNA for the CDR3 is TGCAGTGCAACTAACAGGGGGCGCACAGATACGCAGTATTTT.

J is TRBJ1-2 and V is TRBV13; D perhaps matches TRBD1 (6 bases). The ends were cut back, 4 bases at V and 3 bases at J, with 21 bases in the middle. The CDR3 spans 17 residues. Germline values: CDR1 PRHDT, CDR2 FYEKMQ (reference sequence). Written as DNA, the CDR3 is TGTGCCAGCAGCTGGTTTTACGGGGGGCCCTCGGACTATGGCTACACCTTC. It is translated as CASSWFYGGPSDYGYTF.

The chain recombines TRBV7-2 with TRBJ2-3; 9 bases are shared with TRBD1. CDR1 is SGHTA, CDR2 FQGNSA, per germline. The J segment lost 3 bases and the V segment lost 2 bases, leaving 6 bases of the junction unmatched. The CDR3 spans 16 residues. The CDR3 region is CASSLSGTGSTDTQYF. For the CDR3, the DNA is TGTGCCAGCAGCTTAAGCGGGACAGGGTCTACAGATACGCAGTATTTT. The variable domain in full, with the rest retrieved from reference TRBV7-2 and TRBJ2-3, is GAGVSQSPSNKVTEKGKDVELRCDPISGHTALYWYRQSLGQGLEFLIYFQGNSAPDKSGLPSDRFSAERTGGSVSTLTIQRTQQEDSAVYLCASSLSGTGSTDTQYFGPGTRLTVL.

The chain carries TRBV4-3 and TRBJ2-7; D unresolved. From germline, CDR1 is LGHNA and CDR2 YSLEER. The CDR3 runs 16 residues. Trimming took off 0 bases at V and 3 bases at J, with 15 bases between the two ends. CDR3: CASSQDLVPNLYEQYF. The CDR3 nucleotides are TGCGCCAGCAGCCAAGATCTAGTCCCAAACCTCTACGAGCAGTACTTC.

This clonotype was counted only a few times. The chain is built from TRBV6-5 and TRBJ2-1; D may correspond to TRBD1 or TRBD2 (7 bases each). V shed 10 bases and J shed 5 bases, with 15 bases lying between them. Germline V gene data show CDR1 as MNHEY and CDR2 as SVGAGI. CDR3 length equals 13 residues. The CDR3 spells CATRGGAHNEQFF. DNA of the CDR3: TGTGCCACCAGGGGGGGGGCCCACAATGAGCAGTTCTTC.

This clonotype was observed a few times. This chain joins TRBV2 and TRBJ2-2; TRBD2 matches at 7 bases. Trimming cost V 6 bases and J 5 bases; bases outside gene matches: 3. This CDR3 has 13 amino acids. The germline V gene has CDR1 SNHLY and CDR2 FYNNEI. CDR3 bases: TGTGCCAGCAGAGGACTAGTAACCGGGGAGCTGTTTTTT. Protein sequence: CASRGLVTGELFF.

The chain employs TRBV12-3 or TRBV12-4 and TRBJ1-5; possible D gene TRBD1, 5 bases. V gave up 7 bases and J gave up 7 bases, with 17 bases separating them. CDR3 size: 14 residues. The CDR3 DNA follows: TGTGCCAGCATCTGCCGACAGCCCAGGCAGCCCCAGCATTTT. Its translation is CASICRQPRQPQHF.

The chain employs TRBV7-9 and TRBJ2-1; 8 bases match TRBD2. Unmatched junction bases numbered 5, after V lost 4 bases and J lost 6 bases. This CDR3 is 14 amino acids long. Germline V CDR1 and CDR2: SEHNR, FQNEAQ (reference sequence). The CDR3 protein is CASSSNLAGNEQFF. The CDR3, as DNA: TGTGCCAGCAGCTCTAATCTAGCGGGCAATGAGCAGTTCTTC. Full variable domain (missing parts from reference TRBV7-9 and TRBJ2-1): DTGVSQNPRHKITKRGQNVTFRCDPISEHNRLYWYRQTLGQGPEFLTYFQNEAQLEKSRLLSDRFSAERPKGSFSTLEIQRTEQGDSAMYLCASSSNLAGNEQFFGPGTRLTVL.

Only a few counts were recorded for this clonotype. This chain links TRBV5-1 with TRBJ2-7; 10 bases fit TRBD2. The trim removed 1 base at V and 3 bases at J, leaving 4 bases unmatched. Germline V gives CDR1 SGHRS, CDR2 YFSETQ. The CDR3 spans 15 residues. The DNA of the CDR3 is TGCGCCAGCAGCTTGATCGGGACTAGCGACTACGAGCAGTACTTC. Translated: CASSLIGTSDYEQYF.

This chain connects TRBV27 to TRBJ2-1; the match to TRBD2 covers 16 bases. The V segment lost 5 bases and the J segment 0 bases; nucleotides outside the gene matches: 10. The CDR3 extends over 20 amino acids. CDR1 and CDR2 from the germline V gene are MNHEY and SMNVEV (reference sequence). CDR3 nucleotides: TGTGCCAGCAGTCTAACTGGGGGACTAGCGGGGGGGAGCTCCTACAATGAGCAGTTCTTC. As protein: CASSLTGGLAGGSSYNEQFF.

In DNA, the CDR3 is TGCAGTGCTAGAGCCCCGACTAGCGGGCTTGCGAATACGCAGTATTTT. Translation gives CSARAPTSGLANTQYF. The chain is built from TRBV20-1 and TRBJ2-3; 10 bases align to TRBD2. Germline trimming cut 1 base from V and 7 bases from J; bases unmatched to any gene: 11. Germline V gene data show CDR1 as DFQATT and CDR2 as SNEGSKA (reference sequence). This CDR3 has 16 amino acids.

The chain employs TRBV5-1 and TRBJ2-5; a possible D gene is TRBD1 (6 bases). The V gene lost 4 bases and the J gene lost 3 bases, with 16 bases spanning the gap. Germline assignment: CDR1 SGHRS and CDR2 YFSETQ. The CDR3 covers 15 residues. The CDR3 protein is CASSIGQPKKETQYF. The DNA of the CDR3 is TGCGCCAGCAGCATAGGACAGCCGAAGAAAGAGACCCAGTACTTC.

The chain is built from TRBV6-2 or TRBV6-3 and TRBJ2-4; 14 nucleotides match TRBD2. This CDR3 is built from 14 residues. V was clipped by 6 bases and J by 9 bases; unmatched bases: 4. Germline V lookup: CDR1 MNHEY, CDR2 SVGEGT. As DNA, the CDR3 is TGTGCCAGCAGCCCCGGACTAGCGGGGGGCATTCAGTACTTC. Its protein is CASSPGLAGGIQYF.

The V and J genes are TRBV24-1 and TRBJ2-7, with TRBD2 identical over 8 bases. The better agreement between TRBJ2-5 and the DNA end casts doubt on the J call. CDR3 length: 16 amino acids. CDR1 and CDR2 from the germline V gene are KGHDR and SFDVKD. The CDR3 DNA follows: TGTGCCACCAGTAACCAACCGGGACTAGGTCAAGAGACCCAGTACTTC. Amino acid sequence: CATSNQPGLGQETQYF.

The genes are TRBV6-5 and TRBJ2-5; 8 bases are a match to TRBD2. Losses at the gene ends were 4 bases for V and 2 bases for J; bases not matched to a gene: 6. The CDR3 loop spans 15 amino acids. Germline-derived CDR1 and CDR2 are MNHEY and SVGAGI. CDR3 DNA sequence: TGTGCCAGCAGTTCCTGGCGGGGGGCACAAGAGACCCAGTACTTC. Encoded protein: CASSSWRGAQETQYF.

The chain carries TRBV7-6 and TRBJ2-3; TRBD2 agrees at 10 bases. CDR3 size: 16 residues. Per germline, CDR1 SGHVS and CDR2 FNYEAQ. The V gene end was trimmed by 5 bases and the J gene end by 2 bases; junction bases not matched to a gene: 7. In nucleotides, the CDR3 is TGTGCCAGCAGCCCCATAGCGGGGGGCCTCACAGATACGCAGTATTTT. This codes for CASSPIAGGLTDTQYF.

There are a few counts of this clonotype. This rearrangement joins TRBV5-1 to TRBJ1-6; D is unclear. Germline CDR1 is SGHRS and CDR2 is YFSETQ. The CDR3 has 15 residues. The V gene lost 0 bases and the J gene lost 7 bases, with 11 bases spanning the gap. The CDR3: CASSLGERTNSPLHF. The CDR3 DNA is TGCGCCAGCAGCTTGGGCGAACGGACGAATTCACCCCTCCACTTT.

The chain couples TRBV28 to TRBJ2-1; D possibly corresponds to TRBD2 (7 bases). V was shortened by 5 bases and J by 5 bases, with 19 bases between the two germline ends. CDR3 length equals 16 residues. Per germline, CDR1 MDHEN and CDR2 SYDVKM. The CDR3 DNA is TGTGCCAGCAGTCTCCCCTTACTGCGGGGGCACAATGAGCAGTTCTTC. This translates into CASSLPLLRGHNEQFF.

This clonotype was counted between two and nine times. The gene calls are TRBV4-1 and TRBJ1-2; D perhaps matches TRBD1 (6 bases). Germline CDR1 reads MGHRA; CDR2 reads YSYEKL. CDR3 length: 17 amino acids. Between the trimmed V and J ends, which lost 4 bases and 0 bases, there was a span of 18 bases. CDR3 sequence (DNA): TGCGCCAGCAGCCCCACTACCGGGACAATCGCTAACTATGGCTACACCTTC. This translates into CASSPTTGTIANYGYTF.

The chain is built from TRBV5-1 and TRBJ1-1, with 8 bases matching TRBD1. Trimming took 8 bases from V and 1 from J; bases not matched to a gene: 7. The CDR3 runs 14 residues. The V gene's germline CDR1 is SGHRS and CDR2 YFSETQ. The CDR3 sequence is CASSQQGGNTEAFF. The CDR3 DNA follows: TGCGCCAGTAGCCAACAGGGGGGGAACACTGAAGCTTTCTTT.

This clonotype was counted a few times. The chain carries TRBV4-1 and TRBJ2-7; D unresolved. The CDR3 spans 13 residues. Trimming pared 1 base from V and 2 bases from J, leaving 6 bases between. CDR1 is MGHRA, CDR2 YSYEKL, per germline. The CDR3 is CASSQGWAYEQYF. For the CDR3, the DNA is TGCGCCAGCAGCCAAGGATGGGCCTACGAGCAGTACTTC.

The chain combines TRBV2 with TRBJ1-1; D not resolved. Trimming cost V 1 base and J 3 bases, with 15 bases left between them. The CDR3 length is 16 residues. Germline CDR1 SNHLY, CDR2 FYNNEI. CDR3 loop: CASSEGNLSPYTEAFF. The CDR3 DNA sequence: TGTGCCAGCAGTGAAGGAAATTTGAGTCCGTACACTGAAGCTTTCTTT.

This clonotype was found a few times. The gene calls are TRBV6-6 and TRBJ2-4, with a possible D match to TRBD1 (6 bases). Per the germline V gene, CDR1 is MNHNY and CDR2 is SVGAGI (reference sequence). CDR3 length: 15 residues. V was clipped by 7 bases and J by 0 bases, with 13 bases between them. The DNA for the CDR3 is TGTGCCAGCATCCCGGACAGTTTAGCCAAAAACATTCAGTACTTC. Protein sequence: CASIPDSLAKNIQYF.

The chain has TRBV4-1 and TRBJ1-2; D gene ambiguous. CDR1 MGHRA and CDR2 YSYEKL come from the germline V gene. CDR3 length: 13 amino acids. Deletions cut 11 bases from V and 3 bases from J, with 16 bases between. For the CDR3, the DNA is TGCGCCTCGGGAGACCATCTCTACTATGGCTACACCTTC. Translated, it gives CASGDHLYYGYTF.

About this clonotype itself: At one of its ends the junction is not consistent with the germline gene, which may arise from a read error. The chain is built from TRBV10-3 and TRBJ2-7; D call uncertain. The germline V gene has CDR1 ENHRY and CDR2 SYGVKD. This CDR3 contains 13 residues. CDR3 in DNA: TGTACCATCAGTGAGTCCGCAGACTACGAGCAGTACTTC. Protein product: CTISESADYEQYF.

The rearrangement joins TRBV5-6 to TRBJ2-5; a weak D match, TRBD1 (6 bases). Trimming left V 5 bases short and J 5 bases short, with 19 bases between. The germline V gene encodes CDR1 SGHDT and CDR2 YYEEEE. CDR3 size: 15 residues. CDR3 in DNA: TGTGCCAGCAGGGAGGAAGCGCACGACAGGGAGACCCAGTACTTC. Translation: CASREEAHDRETQYF.